The 15 T cell receptor beta chains reported below all come from one sample, sequenced in a study of shared clonotypes between healthy human individuals (dated by TCRdb to about 2020). Library preparation employed the immunoSEQ multiplex PCR assay. TCRdb retrieved this table from immuneACCESS and kept in-frame rearrangements only. Not all clones are present; in checked studies, unresolved V genes account for under half, and no reason is known for the remainder. The sample yields about 600,000 clones; over 95% were counted once. The biggest ten clones account for over 0.09% of the sample. For the CD8 naive samples, CD45RO-negative cells were positively selected for CCR7, yielding a CD45RA+CCR7+ population from which TemRA cells were excluded. Material: naive CD8+ T cells sorted from blood. This sample's cell subset or site label indicates: CD45RA+CCR7+. The receptors originated from a woman aged 25 to 45 in good health.

Note on this clone: Different DNA sequences within this sample yield the same CDR3. The chain is built from TRBV7-9 and TRBJ2-2; D gene uncertain. This CDR3 region has 14 residues. The germline V gene has CDR1 SEHNR and CDR2 FQNEAQ (reference sequence). The ends were cut back, 3 bases at V and 2 bases at J, with 7 bases in the middle. The CDR3 here is CASSFSENTGELFF. The CDR3 DNA sequence: TGTGCCAGCAGCTTTTCCGAAAACACCGGGGAGCTGTTTTTT.

V usage is TRBV5-5 and J usage is TRBJ1-5; D is ambiguous. There are 15 residues in the CDR3. Trimming pared 1 base from V and 2 bases from J, leaving 10 bases between. Germline CDR1 SGHKS, CDR2 YYEKEE (reference sequence). The CDR3 DNA sequence: TGTGCCAGCAGCTTGCAGCAGCGGGGCAATCAGCCCCAGCATTTT. It encodes CASSLQQRGNQPQHF. The complete variable domain, with remaining parts taken from reference TRBV5-5 and TRBJ1-5, reads DAGVTQSPTHLIKTRGQQVTLRCSPISGHKSVSWYQQVLGQGPQFIFQYYEKEERGRGNFPDRFSARQFPNYSSELNVNALLLGDSALYLCASSLQQRGNQPQHFGDGTRLSIL.

This chain connects TRBV5-6 to TRBJ2-1; D gene uncertain. Germline lookup yields CDR1 SGHDT and CDR2 YYEEEE. CDR3 length: 11 amino acids. Trimming left V 3 bases short and J 4 bases short, with 2 bases between. This chain's CDR3 is CASSYYNEQFF. DNA for the CDR3: TGTGCCAGCAGCTATTACAATGAGCAGTTCTTC.

The chain employs TRBV4-1 and TRBJ2-6; tentatively, D is TRBD2 (5 bases). This CDR3 spans 19 amino acids. Trimming removed 1 base at V and 2 bases at J, with 18 bases between. Germline-derived CDR1 and CDR2 are MGHRA and YSYEKL. CDR3 in amino acids: CASSQASKRPWAGANVLTF. In nucleotides, the CDR3 is TGCGCCAGCAGCCAAGCATCCAAGCGGCCCTGGGCTGGGGCCAACGTCCTGACTTTC.

This clone has more than one count but fewer than ten. The V and J genes are TRBV7-9 and TRBJ1-5; possibly TRBD1 for D (5 bases). Germline V gene lookup returns CDR1 SEHNR and CDR2 FQNEAQ (reference sequence). Trimming left V 5 bases short and J 6 bases short, with 14 bases between. CDR3 length: 14 residues. CDR3 nucleotide sequence: TGTGCCAGCAGCGATCTGGGGGAGGCTCAGCCCCAGCATTTT. Translated, it gives CASSDLGEAQPQHF.

This chain connects TRBV19 to TRBJ2-2; no definite D call. The CDR3 contains 12 residues. Per germline, CDR1 LNHDA and CDR2 SQIVND (reference sequence). The V and J ends lost 1 base and 7 bases respectively, with 4 bases between them. CDR3: CASSIVFGELFF. In DNA form, the CDR3 reads TGTGCCAGTAGTATAGTTTTCGGGGAGCTGTTTTTT.

The chain couples TRBV5-6 to TRBJ2-1; weak D call: TRBD2 (5 bases). This CDR3 contains 15 residues. CDR1 SGHDT and CDR2 YYEEEE come from the germline V gene. The V end was cut by 4 bases, the J end by 0 bases, with 11 bases between. The CDR3 bases are TGTGCCAGCAGCCCCGAGCGGAACTCCTACAATGAGCAGTTCTTC. As protein: CASSPERNSYNEQFF.

This chain links TRBV19 with TRBJ2-5, with 8 bases fitting TRBD2. The end of the DNA fits TRBJ2-7 better, so the J call may be wrong. Germline loops: CDR1 LNHDA, CDR2 SQIVND (reference sequence). CDR3 length equals 14 residues. CDR3 in amino acids: CASSIGTSGYEQYF. The CDR3 bases are TGTGCCAGTAGTATAGGTACTAGCGGCTACGAGCAGTACTTC.

The rearrangement joins TRBV18 to TRBJ1-1; 8 bases map to TRBD1. The CDR3 runs 16 residues. The J segment lost 5 bases and the V segment lost 3 bases, leaving 11 bases of the junction unmatched. Germline CDR1 is KGHSH and CDR2 is LQKENI. The CDR3 is CASSPVSGQGDTEAFF. The DNA for the CDR3 is TGTGCCAGCTCACCGGTGAGCGGACAGGGAGATACTGAAGCTTTCTTT.

V gene TRBV27 combines with J gene TRBJ2-3; no firm D call. Per germline, CDR1 MNHEY and CDR2 SMNVEV (reference sequence). V shed 3 bases and J shed 7 bases, with 5 bases lying between them. CDR3 length: 11 amino acids. In DNA, the CDR3 is TGTGCCAGCAGTTTGCACAATACGCAGTATTTT. Protein: CASSLHNTQYF.

The chain combines TRBV6-5 with TRBJ2-2; D unresolved. V dropped 4 bases and J dropped 4 bases, with 4 bases sitting between them. This CDR3 spans 12 amino acids. From germline, CDR1 is MNHEY and CDR2 SVGAGI. CDR3 sequence reads: CASSWGTGELFF. The CDR3 DNA is TGTGCCAGCAGTTGGGGCACCGGGGAGCTGTTTTTT.

The chain couples TRBV5-6 to TRBJ2-6; 9 bases map to TRBD1. CDR1 and CDR2 from the germline V gene are SGHDT and YYEEEE. CDR3 length equals 16 residues. Trimming cost V 2 bases and J 4 bases; bases outside gene matches: 4. CDR3 sequence reads: CASSFGTGYGANVLTF. The DNA of the CDR3 is TGTGCCAGCAGCTTCGGGACAGGGTACGGGGCCAACGTCCTGACTTTC.

J is TRBJ2-2 and V is TRBV4-1, with D possibly matching TRBD2 (5 bases). The V gene lost 3 bases and the J gene lost 2 bases, with 10 bases spanning the gap. This CDR3 contains 15 residues. In germline, CDR1 is MGHRA, CDR2 YSYEKL. The CDR3 nucleotides are TGCGCCAGCAGCCAGGGAGTAACAAACACCGGGGAGCTGTTTTTT. It translates to CASSQGVTNTGELFF.

V is TRBV21-1 and J is TRBJ2-3; the D call in the table, TRBD1, was not verified against the DNA. TRBV21-1 constitutes a pseudogene. CDR3 size: 14 residues. CDR3 sequence: CASSIEQRTDTQYF. CDR3 sequence (DNA): TGTGCCAGCAGCATTGAACAGCGCACAGATACGCAGTATTTT.

The chain combines TRBV5-1 with TRBJ2-1, with D perhaps TRBD1 (6 bases). The CDR3 consists of 17 residues. CDR1 SGHRS and CDR2 YFSETQ come from the germline V gene. Trimming pared 0 bases from V and 0 bases from J, leaving 13 bases between. CDR3 region: CASSLEGTTSSYNEQFF. The CDR3 DNA reads TGCGCCAGCAGCTTGGAAGGGACAACCAGCTCCTACAATGAGCAGTTCTTC.